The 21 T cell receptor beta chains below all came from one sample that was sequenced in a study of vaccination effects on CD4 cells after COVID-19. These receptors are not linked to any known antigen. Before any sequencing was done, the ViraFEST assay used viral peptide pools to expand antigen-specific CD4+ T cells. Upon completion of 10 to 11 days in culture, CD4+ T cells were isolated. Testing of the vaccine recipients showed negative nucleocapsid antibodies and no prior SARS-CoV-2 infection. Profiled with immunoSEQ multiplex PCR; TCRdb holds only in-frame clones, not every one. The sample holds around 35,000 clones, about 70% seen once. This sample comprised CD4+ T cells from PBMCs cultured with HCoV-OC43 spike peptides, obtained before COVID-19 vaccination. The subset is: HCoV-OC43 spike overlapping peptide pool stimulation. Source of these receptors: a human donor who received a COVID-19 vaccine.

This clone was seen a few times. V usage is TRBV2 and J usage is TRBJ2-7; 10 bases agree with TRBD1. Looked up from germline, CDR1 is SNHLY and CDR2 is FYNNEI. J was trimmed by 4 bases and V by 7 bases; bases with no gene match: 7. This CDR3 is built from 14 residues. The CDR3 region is CASTTRDRGYEQYF. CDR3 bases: TGTGCCAGCACTACCAGGGACAGGGGTTACGAGCAGTACTTC.

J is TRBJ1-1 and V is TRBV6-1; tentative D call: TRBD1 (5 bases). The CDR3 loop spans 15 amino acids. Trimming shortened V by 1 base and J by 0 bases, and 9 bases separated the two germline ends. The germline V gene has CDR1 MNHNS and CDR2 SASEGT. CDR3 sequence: CASSEGRGLNTEAFF. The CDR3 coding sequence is TGTGCCAGCAGTGAAGGACGGGGGTTGAACACTGAAGCTTTCTTT.

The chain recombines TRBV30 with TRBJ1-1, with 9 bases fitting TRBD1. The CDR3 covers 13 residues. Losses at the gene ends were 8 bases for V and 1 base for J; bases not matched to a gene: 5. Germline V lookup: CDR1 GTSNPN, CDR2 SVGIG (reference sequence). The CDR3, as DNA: TGTGCCCCCCGGGACAGGGCGAACACTGAAGCTTTCTTT. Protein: CAPRDRANTEAFF.

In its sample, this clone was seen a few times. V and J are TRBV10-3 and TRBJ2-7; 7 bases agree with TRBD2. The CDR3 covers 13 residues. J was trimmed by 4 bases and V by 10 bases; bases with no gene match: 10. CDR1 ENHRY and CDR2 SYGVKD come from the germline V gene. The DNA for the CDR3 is TGTGCCACCCTCTTCCGGGAGGATTACGAGCAGTACTTC. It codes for CATLFREDYEQYF.

CDR3 loop: CASSEFSTHGFGYTF. In nucleotides, the CDR3 is TGTGCCAGCAGTGAATTCTCGACTCATGGCTTCGGCTACACCTTC. This chain uses TRBV25-1 with TRBJ1-2; D not resolved. V was pared by 1 base and J by 8 bases, with 17 bases between. This CDR3 is 15 amino acids long. Per the germline V gene, CDR1 is MGHDK and CDR2 is SYGVNS.

CDR3 in DNA: TGTGCCGGGATGGGCCCGAACACCGGGGAGCTGTTTTTT. Encoded protein: CAGMGPNTGELFF. This chain links TRBV18 with TRBJ2-2, with no clear D. Trimming removed 11 bases from V and 0 bases from J, with 10 bases in between. This CDR3 contains 13 residues. Per germline, CDR1 KGHSH and CDR2 LQKENI. Drawing the rest from reference TRBV18 and TRBJ2-2, the complete variable domain is NAGVMQNPRHLVRRRGQEARLRCSPMKGHSHVYWYRQLPEEGLKFMVYLQKENIIDESGMPKERFSAEFPKEGPSILRIQQVVRGDSAAYFCAGMGPNTGELFFGEGSRLTVL.

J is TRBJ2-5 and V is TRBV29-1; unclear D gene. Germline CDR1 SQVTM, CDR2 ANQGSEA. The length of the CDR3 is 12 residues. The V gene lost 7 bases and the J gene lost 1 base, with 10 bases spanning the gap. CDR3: CSAIHVQETQYF. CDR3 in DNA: TGCAGCGCCATACACGTCCAAGAGACCCAGTACTTC.

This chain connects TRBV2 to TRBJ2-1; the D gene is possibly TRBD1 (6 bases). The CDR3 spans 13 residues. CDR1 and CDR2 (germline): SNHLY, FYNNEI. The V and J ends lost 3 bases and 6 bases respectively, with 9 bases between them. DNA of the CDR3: TGTGCCAGCAGTGAGCAGGGGACCAATGAGCAGTTCTTC. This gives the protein CASSEQGTNEQFF.

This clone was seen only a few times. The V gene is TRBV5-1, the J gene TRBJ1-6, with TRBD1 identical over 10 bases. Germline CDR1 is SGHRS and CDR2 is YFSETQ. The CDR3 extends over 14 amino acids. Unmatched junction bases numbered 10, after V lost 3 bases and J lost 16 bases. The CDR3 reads CASSYGQGVMGLHF. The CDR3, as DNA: TGCGCCAGCAGCTATGGACAGGGGGTCATGGGTCTCCACTTT.

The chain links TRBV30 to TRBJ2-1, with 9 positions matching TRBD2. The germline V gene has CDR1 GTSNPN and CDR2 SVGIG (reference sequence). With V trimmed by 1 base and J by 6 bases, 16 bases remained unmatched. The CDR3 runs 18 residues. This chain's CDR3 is CAWSANKRSGGISNEQFF. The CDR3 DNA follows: TGTGCCTGGAGTGCCAACAAAAGGAGCGGGGGGATAAGCAATGAGCAGTTCTTC.

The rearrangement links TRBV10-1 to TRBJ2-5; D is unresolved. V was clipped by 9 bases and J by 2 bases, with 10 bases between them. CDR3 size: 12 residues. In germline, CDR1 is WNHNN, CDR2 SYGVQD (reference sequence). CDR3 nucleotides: TGCGCCAGGACGGAAGTTCAAGAGACCCAGTACTTC. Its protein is CARTEVQETQYF.

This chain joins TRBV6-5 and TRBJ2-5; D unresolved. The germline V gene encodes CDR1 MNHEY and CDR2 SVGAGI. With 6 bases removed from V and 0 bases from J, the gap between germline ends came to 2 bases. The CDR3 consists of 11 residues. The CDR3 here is CASRNQETQYF. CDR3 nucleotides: TGTGCCAGCAGAAACCAAGAGACCCAGTACTTC.

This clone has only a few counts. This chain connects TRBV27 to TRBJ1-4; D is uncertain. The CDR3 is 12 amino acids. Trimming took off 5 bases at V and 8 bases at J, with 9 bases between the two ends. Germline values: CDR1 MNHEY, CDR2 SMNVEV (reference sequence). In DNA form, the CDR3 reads TGTGCCAGCAGTCCCCTAGGCGAAAAACTGTTTTTT. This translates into CASSPLGEKLFF. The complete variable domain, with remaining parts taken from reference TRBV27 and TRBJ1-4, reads EAQVTQNPRYLITVTGKKLTVTCSQNMNHEYMSWYRQDPGLGLRQIYYSMNVEVTDKGDVPEGYKVSRKEKRNFPLILESPSPNQTSLYFCASSPLGEKLFFGSGTQLSVL.

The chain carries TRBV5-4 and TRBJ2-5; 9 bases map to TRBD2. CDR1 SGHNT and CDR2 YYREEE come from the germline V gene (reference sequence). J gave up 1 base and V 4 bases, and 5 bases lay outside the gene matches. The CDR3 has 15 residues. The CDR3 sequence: CASSLLLAGQETQYF. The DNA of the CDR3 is TGTGCCAGCAGCCTACTACTAGCGGGCCAAGAGACCCAGTACTTC.

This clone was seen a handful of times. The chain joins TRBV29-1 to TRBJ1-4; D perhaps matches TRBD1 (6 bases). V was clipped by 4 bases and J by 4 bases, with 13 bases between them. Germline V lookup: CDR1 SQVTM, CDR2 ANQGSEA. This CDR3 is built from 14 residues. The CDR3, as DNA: TGCAGCGTTGGTTATACAGGGTTTAATGAAAAACTGTTTTTT. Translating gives CSVGYTGFNEKLFF.

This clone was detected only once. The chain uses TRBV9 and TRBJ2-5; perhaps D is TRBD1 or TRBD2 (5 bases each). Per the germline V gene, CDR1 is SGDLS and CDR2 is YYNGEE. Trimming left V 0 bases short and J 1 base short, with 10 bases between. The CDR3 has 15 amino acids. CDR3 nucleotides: TGTGCCAGCAGCGTAGGGGACGGAACCCAAGAGACCCAGTACTTC. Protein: CASSVGDGTQETQYF.

The CDR3 here is CASNDGAFGVGELFF. CDR3 in DNA: TGTGCCAGCAATGACGGGGCCTTCGGCGTCGGGGAGCTGTTTTTT. This sequence joins TRBV28 and TRBJ2-2; D assignment may be TRBD1 or TRBD2 (5 bases each). Looked up from germline, CDR1 is MDHEN and CDR2 is SYDVKM. The CDR3 is 15 residues long. The V end lost 7 bases, the J end lost 7 bases, and 19 bases lay between the germline ends. Drawing the rest from reference TRBV28 and TRBJ2-2, the complete variable domain is DVKVTQSSRYLVKRTGEKVFLECVQDMDHENMFWYRQDPGLGLRLIYFSYDVKMKEKGDIPEGYSVSREKKERFSLILESASTNQTSMYLCASNDGAFGVGELFFGEGSRLTVL.

The CDR3 bases are TGTGCCAGCAGCCAAACAAGGACAGGGGGAATACCCCTCCACTTT. It yields the protein CASSQTRTGGIPLHF. V and J are TRBV7-2 and TRBJ1-6; 10 bases are a match to TRBD1. The CDR3 runs 15 residues. CDR1 is SGHTA, CDR2 FQGNSA, per germline. Losses at the gene ends were 5 bases for V and 12 bases for J; bases not matched to a gene: 10.

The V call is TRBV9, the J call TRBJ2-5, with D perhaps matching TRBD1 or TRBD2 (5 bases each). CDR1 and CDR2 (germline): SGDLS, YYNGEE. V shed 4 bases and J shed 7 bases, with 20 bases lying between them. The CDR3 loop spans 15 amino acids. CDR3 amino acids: CASSSREGRGGTQYF. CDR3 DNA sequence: TGTGCCAGCAGCTCGAGAGAGGGGCGAGGAGGGACCCAGTACTTC.

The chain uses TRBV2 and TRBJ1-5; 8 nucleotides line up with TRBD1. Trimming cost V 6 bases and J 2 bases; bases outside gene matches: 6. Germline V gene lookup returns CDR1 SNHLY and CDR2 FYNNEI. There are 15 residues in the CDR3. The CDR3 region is CASSRGRLRNQPQHF. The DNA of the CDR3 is TGTGCCAGCAGCAGGGGGCGTTTGCGCAATCAGCCCCAGCATTTT.

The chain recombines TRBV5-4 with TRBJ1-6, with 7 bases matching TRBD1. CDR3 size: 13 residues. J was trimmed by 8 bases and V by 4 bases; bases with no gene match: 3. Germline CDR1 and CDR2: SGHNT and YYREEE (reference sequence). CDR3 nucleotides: TGTGCCAGCAGCCGGGACAGCTATTCACCCCTCCACTTT. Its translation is CASSRDSYSPLHF. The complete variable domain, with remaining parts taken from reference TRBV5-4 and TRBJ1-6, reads ETGVTQSPTHLIKTRGQQVTLRCSSQSGHNTVSWYQQALGQGPQFIFQYYREEENGRGNFPPRFSGLQFPNYSSELNVNALELDDSALYLCASSRDSYSPLHFGNGTRLTVT.